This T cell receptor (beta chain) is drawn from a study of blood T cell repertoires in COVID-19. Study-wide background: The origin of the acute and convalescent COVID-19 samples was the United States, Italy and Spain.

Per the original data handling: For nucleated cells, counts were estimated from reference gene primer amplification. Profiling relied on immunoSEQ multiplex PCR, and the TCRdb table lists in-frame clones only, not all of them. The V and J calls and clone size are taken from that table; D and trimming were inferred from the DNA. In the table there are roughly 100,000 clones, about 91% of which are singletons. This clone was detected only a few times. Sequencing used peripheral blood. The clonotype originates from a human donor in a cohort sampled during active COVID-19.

The CDR3, as DNA: TGCGCCAGCAGCCAAGGGGCGGGGCGAACAGATACGCAGTATTTT. Translating it yields CASSQGAGRTDTQYF. V usage is TRBV4-3 and J usage is TRBJ2-3, with D possibly matching TRBD2 (6 bases). Germline V gives CDR1 LGHNA, CDR2 YSLEER. Deletions cut 1 base from V and 3 bases from J, with 11 bases between. The CDR3 consists of 15 residues.